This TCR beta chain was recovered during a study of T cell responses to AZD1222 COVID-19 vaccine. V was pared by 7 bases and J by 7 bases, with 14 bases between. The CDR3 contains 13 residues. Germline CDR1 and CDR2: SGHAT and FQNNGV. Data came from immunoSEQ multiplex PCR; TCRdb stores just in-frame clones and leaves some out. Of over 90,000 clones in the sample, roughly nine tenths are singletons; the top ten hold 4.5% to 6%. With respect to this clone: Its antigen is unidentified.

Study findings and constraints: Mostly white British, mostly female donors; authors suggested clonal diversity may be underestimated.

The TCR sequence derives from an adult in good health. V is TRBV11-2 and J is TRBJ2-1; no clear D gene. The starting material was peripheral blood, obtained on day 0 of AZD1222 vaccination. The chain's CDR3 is CASKSGVRNEQFF. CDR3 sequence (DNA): TGTGCCAGCAAGTCGGGCGTCCGGAATGAGCAGTTCTTC.